One and the same sample provided the 26 T cell receptor beta chains below, sequenced in a study of T cells in Graves' hyperthyroidism and ophthalmopathy. Amplification of TCR beta CDR3 regions was performed using RNA transcripts as template. HTBI primers were employed in a first-round RT-PCR of the TCR CDR3. TCRdb reprocessed the multiplex PCR reads with MiXCR, giving one entry per CDR3 protein. Altogether 350,000 or so distinct CDR3 sequences are present, over 20% being singletons, with the ten largest covering 50% to 65%. The specimen was blood. The receptors were sampled from a woman aged 45-65 years with Graves' hyperthyroidism.

The chain carries TRBV30 and TRBJ1-6, with D perhaps TRBD1 (5 bases). This CDR3 spans 15 amino acids. Trimming took 1 base from V and 7 from J, leaving 14 bases between them. Germline V gene data show CDR1 as GTSNPN and CDR2 as SVGIG (reference sequence). The CDR3 nucleotides are TGTGCCTGGAGTGGGCCCGGGACGAAAAATTCACCCCTCCACTTT. Protein product: CAWSGPGTKNSPLHF.

This clonotype was counted many times. The chain links TRBV29-1 to TRBJ2-3; 7 bases agree with TRBD1. The CDR3 consists of 16 residues. V lost 3 bases, J lost 0 bases, and 9 bases stayed unmatched. CDR1 is SQVTM, CDR2 ANQGSEA, per germline. DNA for the CDR3: TGCAGCGTTGAGTGGGGACAGCAAACTAGCACAGATACGCAGTATTTT. Encoded protein: CSVEWGQQTSTDTQYF.

This clonotype came up a few times. V usage is TRBV27 and J usage is TRBJ2-1; D ambiguous. Looked up from germline, CDR1 is MNHEY and CDR2 is SMNVEV (reference sequence). The V end lost 1 base, the J end lost 4 bases, and 11 bases lay between the germline ends. CDR3 length: 15 amino acids. The CDR3 spells CASSLFEADYNEQFF. The DNA for the CDR3 is TGTGCCAGCAGTTTATTTGAGGCGGATTACAATGAGCAGTTCTTC.

This clonotype has a count of ten or more. The CDR3 DNA reads as TGTGCCAGCAGCCCCACTGCCGAGGGGTCGATCCGGTTCGAGACCCAGTACTTC. It translates to CASSPTAEGSIRFETQYF. V is TRBV7-9 and J is TRBJ2-5; perhaps D is TRBD1 or TRBD2 (5 bases each). V was pared by 5 bases and J by 5 bases, with 27 bases between. The CDR3 is 18 amino acids. The germline CDR1 and CDR2 sequences are SEHNR and FQNEAQ (reference sequence).

The CDR3 region is CASKDRAGIYNEQFF. The DNA for the CDR3 is TGTGCCAGCAAGGACCGAGCGGGAATATACAATGAGCAGTTCTTC. The chain links TRBV2 to TRBJ2-1, with 7 bases lining up with TRBD2. The CDR3 contains 15 residues. Germline assignment: CDR1 SNHLY and CDR2 FYNNEI. Trimming at V came to 7 bases and at J to 4 bases, leaving 10 bases not matched to a gene.

This clonotype turned up a few times. The rearrangement uses TRBV5-1 and TRBJ2-5, with 8 positions matching TRBD2. Germline trimming cut 2 bases from V and 2 bases from J; bases unmatched to any gene: 8. The CDR3 totals 16 residues. The germline V gene encodes CDR1 SGHRS and CDR2 YFSETQ. CDR3 nucleotides: TGCGCCAGCAGCTTAACGGGCGGGGGGCTACAAGAGACCCAGTACTTC. This encodes CASSLTGGGLQETQYF.

This clonotype was seen at least ten times. CDR3 in amino acids: CSARPRSGGQDTQYF. The CDR3 DNA is TGCAGTGCTAGACCCAGGTCGGGGGGGCAAGATACGCAGTATTTT. V and J are TRBV20-1 and TRBJ2-3; 8 nucleotides agree with TRBD2. This CDR3 spans 15 amino acids. Germline V gene sequence: CDR1 DFQATT, CDR2 SNEGSKA (reference sequence). With 2 bases clipped from V and 5 bases from J, the junction kept 9 bases outside the gene matches.

A note on this clonotype: This may be a read error, as it is one base from a much larger clone. The chain employs TRBV20-1 and TRBJ1-5; 7 bases line up with TRBD1. Germline CDR1 DFQATT, CDR2 SNEGSKA (reference sequence). The CDR3 is 13 amino acids. V lost 6 bases to trimming and J lost 4 bases; unmatched junction nucleotides: 6. CDR3 nucleotide sequence: TGCAGTGCCCCACAGGGGATGAATCAGCCCCAGCATTTT. Its protein product is CSAPQGMNQPQHF.

The table lists this clonotype with many counts. This chain connects TRBV12-3 or TRBV12-4 to TRBJ2-7; D is uncertain. Trimming took off 6 bases at V and 4 bases at J, with 19 bases between the two ends. CDR3 length equals 15 residues. In DNA form, the CDR3 reads TGTGCCAGCAGGGAATCGGAAGTGGGTAAATACGAGCAGTACTTC. This codes for CASRESEVGKYEQYF.

This clonotype was seen many times. The gene calls are TRBV4-1 and TRBJ2-1, with 8 bases that match TRBD1. The germline V gene encodes CDR1 MGHRA and CDR2 YSYEKL. The J segment lost 0 bases and the V segment lost 3 bases, leaving 7 bases of the junction unmatched. The length of the CDR3 is 17 residues. CDR3 coding DNA: TGCGCCAGCAGCCAGATTAGGACAGGGAGCTCCTACAATGAGCAGTTCTTC. Translated, it gives CASSQIRTGSSYNEQFF.

This sequence joins TRBV12-5 and TRBJ2-2, with 10 bases lining up with TRBD2. The CDR3 is 15 amino acids. J lost 4 bases, V lost 2 bases, and 1 base had no gene match. The germline V gene has CDR1 LGHNT and CDR2 FRNRAP. The CDR3 spells CASGLLAGATGELFF. CDR3 bases: TGTGCTAGTGGTTTGCTAGCGGGAGCCACCGGGGAGCTGTTTTTT.

The chain joins TRBV20-1 to TRBJ1-5; no clear D. The V end lost 6 bases, the J end lost 0 bases, and 6 bases lay between the germline ends. The germline V gene encodes CDR1 DFQATT and CDR2 SNEGSKA (reference sequence). The CDR3 loop spans 12 amino acids. As DNA, the CDR3 is TGCAGTGCCACAGATAGCAATCAGCCCCAGCATTTT. Protein product: CSATDSNQPQHF.

The chain joins TRBV10-3 to TRBJ1-3; the D is unclear. Per germline, CDR1 ENHRY and CDR2 SYGVKD. Trimming took off 3 bases at V and 0 bases at J, with 6 bases between the two ends. This CDR3 contains 14 residues. The CDR3, as DNA: TGTGCCATCAGTGACAGGTACTCTGGAAACACCATATATTTT. It codes for CAISDRYSGNTIYF.

This clonotype was counted ten times or more. The chain joins TRBV20-1 to TRBJ2-5; D unresolved. Trimming shortened V by 6 bases and J by 2 bases, and 13 bases separated the two germline ends. Per germline, CDR1 DFQATT and CDR2 SNEGSKA (reference sequence). CDR3 length: 13 amino acids. CDR3 sequence: CSAPGRNQETQYF. CDR3 nucleotides: TGCAGTGCGCCTGGCAGAAATCAAGAGACCCAGTACTTC.

There are a few counts of this clonotype. V usage is TRBV6-1 and J usage is TRBJ2-1, with TRBD1 matching over 9 bases. Germline trimming cut 4 bases from V and 5 bases from J; bases unmatched to any gene: 6. This CDR3 region has 15 residues. Germline CDR1 is MNHNS and CDR2 is SASEGT. CDR3 coding DNA: TGTGCCAGCAGTGTGGGGACAGGGCGGGACAATGAGCAGTTCTTC. Amino acid sequence: CASSVGTGRDNEQFF.

This clonotype has more than one count but fewer than ten. The chain joins TRBV20-1 to TRBJ2-3, with a weak D call TRBD2 (6 bases). V shed 5 bases and J shed 2 bases, with 23 bases lying between them. From germline, CDR1 is DFQATT and CDR2 SNEGSKA (reference sequence). The CDR3 runs to 17 residues. The CDR3 DNA sequence: TGCAGTGCTCGACTCCCCTTGGGAGGCACGGACACAGATACGCAGTATTTT. Amino acid sequence: CSARLPLGGTDTDTQYF.

As concerns this clonotype: A much larger clonotype is one base distant, so this may be a read error. The chain couples TRBV7-2 to TRBJ2-5; D gene ambiguous. V gave up 1 base and J gave up 3 bases, with 12 bases separating them. CDR1 is SGHTA and CDR2 is FQGNSA in the germline V gene. This CDR3 is built from 15 residues. The CDR3 DNA reads TGTGCCAGCAGCTTAGGTGCCACTTTTAAAGAGACCCAGTACTTC. Translated, it gives CASSLGATFKETQYF.

This clonotype came up many times. This chain joins TRBV6-1 and TRBJ1-5; D is perhaps TRBD1 (6 bases). V dropped 8 bases and J dropped 2 bases, with 10 bases sitting between them. This CDR3 has 13 amino acids. CDR1 and CDR2 (germline): MNHNS, SASEGT. This chain's CDR3 is CASRQARNQPQHF. CDR3 sequence (DNA): TGTGCCAGCCGACAGGCCCGCAATCAGCCCCAGCATTTT.

The count of this clonotype is one. The chain has TRBV25-1 and TRBJ1-2; 9 nucleotides line up with TRBD1. This CDR3 is 14 amino acids long. CDR1 and CDR2 (germline): MGHDK, SYGVNS. The trim removed 3 bases at V and 7 bases at J, leaving 6 bases unmatched. The CDR3 region is CASSDLTGGVGYTF. The CDR3 coding sequence is TGTGCCAGCAGTGACCTTACAGGGGGCGTTGGCTACACCTTC.

This clonotype was seen many times. The rearrangement joins TRBV18 to TRBJ2-5, with TRBD2 identical over 7 bases. V shed 2 bases and J 6 bases; nucleotides not matched to a gene: 6. Germline-derived CDR1 and CDR2 are KGHSH and LQKENI. The CDR3 consists of 14 residues. CDR3 DNA sequence: TGTGCCAGCTCACCAATCAGGGAGGGGAAGACCCAGTACTTC. This encodes CASSPIREGKTQYF. Complete variable domain (other parts from reference TRBV18 and TRBJ2-5): NAGVMQNPRHLVRRRGQEARLRCSPMKGHSHVYWYRQLPEEGLKFMVYLQKENIIDESGMPKERFSAEFPKEGPSILRIQQVVRGDSAAYFCASSPIREGKTQYFGPGTRLLVL.

This chain joins TRBV7-9 and TRBJ2-3; 11 bases match TRBD2. The CDR3 totals 18 residues. CDR1 is SEHNR and CDR2 is FQNEAQ in the germline V gene (reference sequence). V lost 2 bases and J lost 0; bases outside the gene matches: 7. CDR3 nucleotide sequence: TGTGCCAGCAGCTTATTCCCGACTAGCGGGGCTAGCACAGATACGCAGTATTTT. It translates to CASSLFPTSGASTDTQYF.

This clonotype was picked up a small number of times. The V call is TRBV18, the J call TRBJ2-7; maybe TRBD2 (6 bases). This CDR3 has 15 residues. Trimming stripped 9 bases from V and 0 bases from J, with 18 bases between. CDR1 and CDR2 from the germline V gene are KGHSH and LQKENI. The CDR3 loop reads CARKEGQGYSYEQYF. CDR3 DNA: TGTGCCAGGAAGGAGGGGCAGGGATACTCCTACGAGCAGTACTTC. The full variable domain, with the rest looked up from reference TRBV18 and TRBJ2-7, is NAGVMQNPRHLVRRRGQEARLRCSPMKGHSHVYWYRQLPEEGLKFMVYLQKENIIDESGMPKERFSAEFPKEGPSILRIQQVVRGDSAAYFCARKEGQGYSYEQYFGPGTRLTVT.

This clonotype was observed at least ten times. V gene TRBV7-9 combines with J gene TRBJ1-1, with D perhaps TRBD1 (6 bases). This CDR3 has 17 amino acids. CDR1 is SEHNR, CDR2 FQNEAQ, per germline (reference sequence). V was trimmed by 1 base and J by 1 base, leaving 16 bases between them. CDR3 residues: CASSLGGHFMRNTEAFF. CDR3 in DNA: TGTGCCAGCAGCTTAGGGGGACATTTCATGCGGAACACTGAAGCTTTCTTT.

The V gene is TRBV20-1, the J gene TRBJ1-5, with D possibly TRBD1 on 5 matching bases. Germline-derived CDR1 and CDR2 are DFQATT and SNEGSKA (reference sequence). The CDR3 has 16 residues. Trimming stripped 6 bases from V and 1 base from J, with 19 bases between. In DNA form, the CDR3 reads TGCAGTGCCAGTGAGTTCGGGGGGTTGAGCAATCAGCCCCAGCATTTT. It yields the protein CSASEFGGLSNQPQHF.

This clonotype was recorded many times. The genes are TRBV7-6 and TRBJ2-7; 8 bases agree with TRBD1. Germline CDR1 and CDR2: SGHVS and FNYEAQ. V dropped 5 bases and J dropped 5; count of bases not matched to a gene: 14. This CDR3 spans 16 amino acids. In nucleotides, the CDR3 is TGTGCCAGCAGCCCCCGTTTAGGCAGGGGGCTTGACGAGCAGTACTTC. As protein: CASSPRLGRGLDEQYF.

This clonotype was counted at least ten times. The V and J genes are TRBV5-5 and TRBJ1-5; D unresolved. V was shortened by 0 bases and J by 0 bases, with 7 bases between the two germline ends. The germline V gene has CDR1 SGHKS and CDR2 YYEKEE (reference sequence). This CDR3 is 15 amino acids long. The CDR3 loop is CASSLGLVSNQPQHF. The CDR3, as DNA: TGTGCCAGCAGCTTGGGTCTCGTTAGCAATCAGCCCCAGCATTTT.